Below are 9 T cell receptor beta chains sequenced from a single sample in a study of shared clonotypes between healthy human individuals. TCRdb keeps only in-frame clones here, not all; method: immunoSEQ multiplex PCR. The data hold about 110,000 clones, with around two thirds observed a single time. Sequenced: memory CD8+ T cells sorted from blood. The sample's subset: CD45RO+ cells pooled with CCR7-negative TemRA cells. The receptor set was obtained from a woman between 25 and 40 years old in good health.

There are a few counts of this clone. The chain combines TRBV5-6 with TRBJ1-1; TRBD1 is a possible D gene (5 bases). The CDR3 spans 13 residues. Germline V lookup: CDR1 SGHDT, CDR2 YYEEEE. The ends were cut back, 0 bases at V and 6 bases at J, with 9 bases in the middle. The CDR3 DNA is TGTGCCAGCAGCTTGGCGGCAGGGCCTGAAGCTTTCTTT. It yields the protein CASSLAAGPEAFF. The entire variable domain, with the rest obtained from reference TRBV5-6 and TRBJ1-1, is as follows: DAGVTQSPTHLIKTRGQQVTLRCSPKSGHDTVSWYQQALGQGPQFIFQYYEEEERQRGNFPDRFSGHQFPNYSSELNVNALLLGDSALYLCASSLAAGPEAFFGQGTRLTVV.

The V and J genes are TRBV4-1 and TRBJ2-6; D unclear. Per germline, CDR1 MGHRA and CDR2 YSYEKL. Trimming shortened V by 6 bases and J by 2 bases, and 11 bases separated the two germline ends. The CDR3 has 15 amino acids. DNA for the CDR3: TGCGCCAGCAGTCTCTTGGGAACTGGGGCCAACGTCCTGACTTTC. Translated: CASSLLGTGANVLTF.

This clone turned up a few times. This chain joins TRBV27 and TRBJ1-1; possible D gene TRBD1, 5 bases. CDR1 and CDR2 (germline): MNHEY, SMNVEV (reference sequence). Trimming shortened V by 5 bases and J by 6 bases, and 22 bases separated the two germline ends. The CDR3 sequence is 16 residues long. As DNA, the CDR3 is TGTGCCAGCAGTCCTAATTACCGGGACGTATCAGCTGAAGCTTTCTTT. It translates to CASSPNYRDVSAEAFF.

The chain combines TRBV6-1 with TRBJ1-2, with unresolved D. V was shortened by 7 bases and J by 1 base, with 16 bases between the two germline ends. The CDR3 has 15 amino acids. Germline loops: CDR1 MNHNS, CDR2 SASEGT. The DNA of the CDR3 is TGTGCCAGCACCCTCTGGCGGTCCCTTAACTATGGCTACACCTTC. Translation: CASTLWRSLNYGYTF.

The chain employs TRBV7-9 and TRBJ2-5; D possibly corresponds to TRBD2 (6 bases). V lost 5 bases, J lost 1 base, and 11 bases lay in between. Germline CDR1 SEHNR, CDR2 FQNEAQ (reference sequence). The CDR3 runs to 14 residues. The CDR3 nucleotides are TGTGCCAGCAGCCACGGAGGGCCCCAAGAGACCCAGTACTTC. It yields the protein CASSHGGPQETQYF. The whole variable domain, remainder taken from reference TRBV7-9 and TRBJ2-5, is DTGVSQNPRHKITKRGQNVTFRCDPISEHNRLYWYRQTLGQGPEFLTYFQNEAQLEKSRLLSDRFSAERPKGSFSTLEIQRTEQGDSAMYLCASSHGGPQETQYFGPGTRLLVL.

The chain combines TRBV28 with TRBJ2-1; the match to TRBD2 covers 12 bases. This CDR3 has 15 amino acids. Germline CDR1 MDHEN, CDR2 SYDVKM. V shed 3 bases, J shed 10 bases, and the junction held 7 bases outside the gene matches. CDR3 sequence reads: CASSFRTSGIIEQFF. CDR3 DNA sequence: TGTGCCAGCAGTTTTCGGACTAGCGGGATCATAGAGCAGTTCTTC.

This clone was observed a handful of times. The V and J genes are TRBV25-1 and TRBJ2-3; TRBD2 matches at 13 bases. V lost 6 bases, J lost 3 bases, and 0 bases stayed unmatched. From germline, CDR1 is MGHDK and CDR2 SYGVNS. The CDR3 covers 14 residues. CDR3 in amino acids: CASRLAGGTDTQYF. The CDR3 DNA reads TGTGCCAGCAGACTAGCGGGAGGGACAGATACGCAGTATTTT. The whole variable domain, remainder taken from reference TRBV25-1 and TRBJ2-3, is EADIYQTPRYLVIGTGKKITLECSQTMGHDKMYWYQQDPGMELHLIHYSYGVNSTEKGDLSSESTVSRIRTEHFPLTLESARPSHTSQYLCASRLAGGTDTQYFGPGTRLTVL.

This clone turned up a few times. CDR3 protein: CASSLTSGTVFSAFF. The CDR3 DNA is TGTGCCAGCAGTTTAACTTCCGGGACAGTTTTTTCAGCTTTCTTT. The gene calls are TRBV11-2 and TRBJ1-1; the match to TRBD1 covers 7 bases. V dropped 6 bases and J dropped 10; count of bases not matched to a gene: 17. Germline lookup yields CDR1 SGHAT and CDR2 FQNNGV. This CDR3 contains 15 residues.

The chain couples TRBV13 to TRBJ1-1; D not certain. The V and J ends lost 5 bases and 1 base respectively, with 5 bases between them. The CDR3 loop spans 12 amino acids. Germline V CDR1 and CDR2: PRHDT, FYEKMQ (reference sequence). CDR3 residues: CASSATNTEAFF. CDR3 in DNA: TGTGCCAGCAGCGCTACGAACACTGAAGCTTTCTTT.